Reported below is one T cell receptor delta chain. It has no known antigen specificity. It differs at one base from a far larger clone, so likely a read error. This CDR3 is also generated by other DNA sequences in the sample. The reads were generated on an Illumina MiSeq. After TCRdb called clones again from the public reads with CATT, rows with identical DNA were merged. Counted in this sample were over a thousand delta-chain clones; more than 0.95% of them appeared once. The ten largest clones capture about 25% of the sample. Looking up the germline V gene yields CDR1 TSWWSYY and CDR2 QGS. The CDR3 starts with the cysteine, ends with the phenylalanine, and has 13 residues. This entry keeps only the CDR3 DNA: 39 bases, framed from base 1. V was cut back by 4 bases and J by 6 bases, leaving a gap of 12 bases between them. These data are taken from a study of gamma-delta chains in newborns, infants, children (dated by TCRdb to about 2019). At the level of the whole study: According to the study title, microbial exposure causes polyclonal expansion of innate gammadelta T cells right after birth. The study examined the way microbial exposure affected innate gammadelta T cell populations in human newborns right after birth.

This sequence was found in a child in good health. The sequenced sample consisted of blood. Recombination linked TRDV1 to TRDJ1, with no D gene named confidently. Read as DNA, the sequence is TGTGCTCTTGGGGTACCTCCAGCTCATAAACTCATCTTT. Translated, this is CALGVPPAHKLIF.